A single sample gave rise to the 32 T cell receptor beta chains below, sequenced in a study of CD8+ T cells in alopecia areata. After isolation, RNA underwent reverse transcription to generate cDNA as the sequencing template. Sequencing used immunoSEQ multiplex PCR; TCRdb keeps in-frame clones, though not all of them. This sample has around 80,000 clones, with about 51% found just once. Sequenced: NKG2D-high CD8+ T cells sorted from blood. These receptors originate from a human donor with alopecia areata.

Only a few counts were recorded for this clone. The V call is TRBV7-8, the J call TRBJ2-3; TRBD2 matches 14 bases. The CDR3 is 15 residues long. After removal of 5 bases from V and 6 bases from J, the junction contained 4 bases not matched to a gene. Germline loops: CDR1 SGHVS, CDR2 FQNEAQ. CDR3 DNA: TGTGCCAGCAGCCTTCGGACTAGCGGGGGGGATACGCAGTATTTT. This encodes CASSLRTSGGDTQYF.

V usage is TRBV28 and J usage is TRBJ2-7; tentatively, D is TRBD1 (6 bases). Germline CDR1 is MDHEN and CDR2 is SYDVKM. Trimming pared 6 bases from V and 4 bases from J, leaving 16 bases between. The CDR3 contains 14 residues. CDR3 region: CASRTDRWGYEQYF. The CDR3 nucleotides read TGTGCCAGCAGGACGGACAGATGGGGGTACGAGCAGTACTTC.

This sequence joins TRBV29-1 and TRBJ2-7, with 7 bases that match TRBD2. This CDR3 has 12 amino acids. V was pared by 3 bases and J by 2 bases, with 1 base of the junction left unmatched. Germline V CDR1 and CDR2: SQVTM, ANQGSEA. CDR3 region: CSVDGTTYEQYF. DNA of the CDR3: TGCAGCGTTGATGGGACTACCTACGAGCAGTACTTC.

This clone was seen a handful of times. The gene calls are TRBV4-1 and TRBJ2-6; possible D gene TRBD2, 5 bases. CDR1 and CDR2 (germline): MGHRA, YSYEKL. This CDR3 is 16 amino acids long. Trimming left V 0 bases short and J 1 base short, with 7 bases between. The CDR3: CASSQDRGSGANVLTF. The CDR3 nucleotides read TGCGCCAGCAGCCAAGACCGGGGATCTGGGGCCAACGTCCTGACTTTC.

CDR3 DNA: TGCAGCGTTGAGGGACTCCAGGACACAGATACGCAGTATTTT. Translated, it gives CSVEGLQDTDTQYF. The V gene is TRBV29-1, the J gene TRBJ2-3; D perhaps matches TRBD2 (6 bases). There are 14 residues in the CDR3. Trimming removed 3 bases from V and 2 bases from J, with 12 bases in between. Germline lookup yields CDR1 SQVTM and CDR2 ANQGSEA.

This chain uses TRBV11-1 with TRBJ2-7; TRBD2 might be the D (5 bases). This CDR3 is built from 14 residues. The V and J ends lost 0 bases and 3 bases respectively, with 9 bases between them. CDR1 SGHAT and CDR2 FQDESV come from the germline V gene (reference sequence). CDR3 amino acids: CASSLAYGGYEQYF. The CDR3 DNA reads TGTGCCAGCAGCTTAGCCTACGGAGGCTACGAGCAGTACTTC. Complete variable domain (other parts from reference TRBV11-1 and TRBJ2-7): EAEVAQSPRYKITEKSQAVAFWCDPISGHATLYWYRQILGQGPELLVQFQDESVVDDSQLPKDRFSAERLKGVDSTLKIQPAELGDSAMYLCASSLAYGGYEQYFGPGTRLTVT.

The chain combines TRBV2 with TRBJ2-5, with 8 positions matching TRBD2. V shed 4 bases, J shed 0 bases, and the junction held 7 bases outside the gene matches. CDR1 is SNHLY, CDR2 FYNNEI, per germline. The CDR3 is made up of 16 amino acids. CDR3 bases: TGTGCCAGCAGTGGCTTTACAGCGGGGGACCAAGAGACCCAGTACTTC. Translated, it gives CASSGFTAGDQETQYF.

V usage is TRBV27 and J usage is TRBJ1-1, with D maybe TRBD1 (5 bases). The CDR3 extends over 13 amino acids. The V end lost 4 bases, the J end lost 2 bases, and 8 bases lay between the germline ends. The germline V gene has CDR1 MNHEY and CDR2 SMNVEV (reference sequence). The CDR3, as DNA: TGTGCCAGCAGTTCTCAGGGAAACACTGAAGCTTTCTTT. This codes for CASSSQGNTEAFF.

The V and J genes are TRBV6-5 and TRBJ2-5; D is uncertain. Between the trimmed V and J ends, which lost 4 bases and 5 bases, there was a span of 8 bases. Germline CDR1 and CDR2: MNHEY and SVGAGI. The CDR3 is 12 amino acids. DNA of the CDR3: TGTGCCAGCAGTTCCCCCTCGGAGACCCAGTACTTC. The encoded protein is CASSSPSETQYF.

A few counts support this clone. V gene TRBV29-1 combines with J gene TRBJ2-2, with D possibly being TRBD1 (5 bases). V was trimmed by 1 base and J by 2 bases, leaving 11 bases between them. There are 15 residues in the CDR3. The germline CDR1 and CDR2 sequences are SQVTM and ANQGSEA. The CDR3 nucleotides are TGCAGCGTTGAAGCCGGCAGGACAAACACCGGGGAGCTGTTTTTT. Its translation is CSVEAGRTNTGELFF.

This clone was observed a few times. The rearrangement joins TRBV7-2 to TRBJ2-1; no clear D gene. CDR3 length: 13 residues. Trimming took 2 bases from V and 5 from J, leaving 7 bases between them. Germline V CDR1 and CDR2: SGHTA, FQGNSA. In DNA form, the CDR3 reads TGTGCCAGCAGCTTACTTGTGAACAATGAGCAGTTCTTC. It yields the protein CASSLLVNNEQFF.

This clone has just one count. The rearrangement joins TRBV27 to TRBJ2-7; no reliable D call. This CDR3 has 15 residues. The germline V and J ends were trimmed by 2 bases and 0 bases, with 11 bases remaining between them. The germline CDR1 and CDR2 sequences are MNHEY and SMNVEV (reference sequence). CDR3 region: CASSLRGGSSYEQYF. CDR3 coding DNA: TGTGCCAGCAGTTTAAGAGGCGGATCCTCCTACGAGCAGTACTTC.

This chain connects TRBV29-1 to TRBJ2-5; TRBD2 might be the D (6 bases). TRBJ2-7 matches the DNA end more closely, so the J call is doubtful. In germline, CDR1 is SQVTM, CDR2 ANQGSEA. This CDR3 spans 15 amino acids. The DNA for the CDR3 is TGCAGCGTTGAAGGTGGGACTGGCGCCCACTACGAGCAGTACTTC. Protein product: CSVEGGTGAHYEQYF.

The chain employs TRBV5-6 and TRBJ2-2; D uncertain. The CDR3 runs 12 residues. Germline assignment: CDR1 SGHDT and CDR2 YYEEEE. V dropped 0 bases and J dropped 6 bases, with 3 bases sitting between them. The CDR3 DNA reads TGTGCCAGCAGCTTGGTTCCCGGGGAGCTGTTTTTT. Translated: CASSLVPGELFF.

This clone appeared once. The chain recombines TRBV30 with TRBJ2-7, with 8 bases aligning to TRBD2. CDR1 is GTSNPN and CDR2 is SVGIG in the germline V gene (reference sequence). After removal of 4 bases from V and 4 bases from J, the junction contained 3 bases not matched to a gene. The CDR3 runs 12 residues. The DNA for the CDR3 is TGTGCCTGGATGGCTAGCGGGTACGAGCAGTACTTC. Amino acids: CAWMASGYEQYF.

CDR3 DNA sequence: TGTGCCAGCAGTTCCAGCGCATGGTGGGGGGGACCCTACGAGCAGTACTTC. This encodes CASSSSAWWGGPYEQYF. V gene TRBV27 combines with J gene TRBJ2-7; TRBD2 agrees at 7 bases. This CDR3 has 17 residues. Germline V CDR1 and CDR2: MNHEY, SMNVEV (reference sequence). The ends lost 4 bases at V and 2 bases at J; junction bases unmatched: 14.

The CDR3 is CASSSGQYFGYTF. The CDR3, as DNA: TGTGCCAGCAGCTCCGGACAGTACTTTGGCTACACCTTC. The chain recombines TRBV5-6 with TRBJ1-2; tentative D call: TRBD1 (6 bases). Trimming cost V 3 bases and J 7 bases, with 13 bases left between them. This CDR3 contains 13 residues. CDR1 and CDR2 from the germline V gene are SGHDT and YYEEEE.

The chain couples TRBV5-5 to TRBJ1-2; 8 bases match TRBD1. This CDR3 has 16 residues. The germline V gene encodes CDR1 SGHKS and CDR2 YYEKEE (reference sequence). J gave up 0 bases and V 4 bases, and 8 bases lay outside the gene matches. This chain's CDR3 is CASSTGQGLANYGYTF. The CDR3 DNA is TGTGCCAGCAGCACCGGACAGGGCCTTGCTAACTATGGCTACACCTTC. The full variable domain, completed using reference TRBV5-5 and TRBJ1-2, is DAGVTQSPTHLIKTRGQQVTLRCSPISGHKSVSWYQQVLGQGPQFIFQYYEKEERGRGNFPDRFSARQFPNYSSELNVNALLLGDSALYLCASSTGQGLANYGYTFGSGTRLTVV.

This clone showed up just a few times. This chain joins TRBV28 and TRBJ2-1, with unresolved D. Germline assignment: CDR1 MDHEN and CDR2 SYDVKM. CDR3 length equals 15 residues. V gave up 4 bases and J gave up 0 bases, with 10 bases separating them. Here the CDR3 reads CASSSEPSSYNEQFF. CDR3 coding DNA: TGTGCCAGCAGTTCAGAGCCCAGCTCCTACAATGAGCAGTTCTTC.

V usage is TRBV29-1 and J usage is TRBJ1-2, with D hard to call. Germline V gene lookup returns CDR1 SQVTM and CDR2 ANQGSEA. Trimming took off 3 bases at V and 6 bases at J, with 8 bases between the two ends. This CDR3 contains 11 residues. The CDR3 here is CSVEERNGYTF. CDR3 DNA: TGCAGCGTTGAGGAGAGGAATGGCTACACCTTC.

This clone was counted between two and nine times. CDR3 nucleotide sequence: TGTGCCAGCAGGGGGGAGGACGTTCCTAGCACAGATACGCAGTATTTT. Encoded protein: CASRGEDVPSTDTQYF. The gene calls are TRBV5-4 and TRBJ2-3; a weak D match, TRBD2 (6 bases). Trimming removed 5 bases at V and 0 bases at J, with 16 bases between. In germline, CDR1 is SGHNT, CDR2 YYREEE (reference sequence). This CDR3 is built from 16 residues.

The chain uses TRBV4-1 and TRBJ2-7; D remains unclear. V was cut by 1 base and J by 0 bases, with 7 bases left in between. This CDR3 region has 14 residues. Germline V gene sequence: CDR1 MGHRA, CDR2 YSYEKL. The CDR3 DNA sequence: TGCGCCAGCAGCCAAGGGTACAGCTCCTACGAGCAGTACTTC. It encodes CASSQGYSSYEQYF.

Only one count was recorded for this clone. The V call is TRBV27, the J call TRBJ2-3; D could derive from TRBD1 or TRBD2 (6 bases each). The V and J ends lost 6 bases and 2 bases respectively, with 9 bases between them. Germline V gene data show CDR1 as MNHEY and CDR2 as SMNVEV (reference sequence). The CDR3 is made up of 13 amino acids. CDR3 DNA sequence: TGTGCCAGCAGGGGGGGCGCCACAGATACGCAGTATTTT. This encodes CASRGGATDTQYF.

The chain couples TRBV9 to TRBJ2-7; possible D gene TRBD2, 6 bases. V lost 2 bases and J 0 bases, leaving 15 bases between the germline ends. This CDR3 is built from 16 residues. CDR1 is SGDLS and CDR2 is YYNGEE in the germline V gene. The CDR3 is CASSVRGSANSYEQYF. For the CDR3, the DNA is TGTGCCAGCAGCGTTCGGGGGAGCGCCAACTCCTACGAGCAGTACTTC.

The V gene is TRBV4-1, the J gene TRBJ2-2; the D call may be TRBD1 or TRBD2 (5 bases each). Germline V gives CDR1 MGHRA, CDR2 YSYEKL. V was trimmed by 4 bases and J by 3 bases, leaving 15 bases between them. This CDR3 comprises 16 residues. In DNA, the CDR3 is TGCGCCAGCAGCCCCCGAGGGCGCAGGGACACCGGGGAGCTGTTTTTT. Its translation: CASSPRGRRDTGELFF.

This chain uses TRBV5-1 with TRBJ2-3; 9 bases agree with TRBD2. The CDR3 length is 20 residues. Per germline, CDR1 SGHRS and CDR2 YFSETQ. V trimming: 0 bases; J trimming: 2 bases; junction bases outside the gene matches: 16. CDR3 region: CASSLDGLRLAGDDTDTQYF. In nucleotides, the CDR3 is TGCGCCAGCAGCTTGGATGGCCTTCGTTTAGCGGGGGATGACACAGATACGCAGTATTTT.

This chain joins TRBV5-4 and TRBJ1-2, with 7 bases identical to TRBD1. This CDR3 comprises 14 residues. The V gene's germline CDR1 is SGHNT and CDR2 YYREEE (reference sequence). V lost 3 bases to trimming and J lost 6 bases; unmatched junction nucleotides: 8. The CDR3 protein is CASSSGDRVDGYTF. Here the CDR3 DNA reads TGTGCCAGCAGCTCGGGGGACAGAGTGGATGGCTACACCTTC.

This chain links TRBV29-1 with TRBJ2-3; D tentatively fits TRBD1 or TRBD2 (6 bases each). Between the trimmed V and J ends, which lost 7 bases and 6 bases, there was a span of 17 bases. The CDR3 covers 13 residues. Germline V gene data show CDR1 as SQVTM and CDR2 as ANQGSEA. DNA of the CDR3: TGCAGCGCCATGGAGGGGGTGGGCGATACGCAGTATTTT. Translation gives CSAMEGVGDTQYF.

This clone was observed a handful of times. J is TRBJ2-7 and V is TRBV4-1; 8 nucleotides match TRBD1. The trim removed 1 base at V and 2 bases at J, leaving 13 bases unmatched. Germline V CDR1 and CDR2: MGHRA, YSYEKL. This CDR3 comprises 18 residues. CDR3 amino acids: CASSQVLRSGTGAYEQYF. The CDR3 region has the DNA TGCGCCAGCAGCCAAGTCCTACGCTCCGGGACAGGAGCCTACGAGCAGTACTTC.

This chain links TRBV7-9 with TRBJ2-7; 14 positions match TRBD2. CDR1 and CDR2 from the germline V gene are SEHNR and FQNEAQ (reference sequence). Trimming took 5 bases from V and 5 from J; bases not matched to a gene: 2. This CDR3 is 14 amino acids long. CDR3 region: CASSQTSGGDEQYF. Here the CDR3 DNA reads TGTGCCAGCAGCCAGACTAGCGGGGGGGACGAGCAGTACTTC.

This clone was seen more than once but under ten times. The chain links TRBV5-6 to TRBJ1-2, with 7 nucleotides matching TRBD1. Trimming removed 3 bases from V and 5 bases from J; junction bases left unmatched: 7. CDR3 length: 14 amino acids. Per germline, CDR1 SGHDT and CDR2 YYEEEE. CDR3 DNA sequence: TGTGCCAGCAGCTCCGGGACAGCAATATATGGCTACACCTTC. Amino acid sequence: CASSSGTAIYGYTF.

The V and J genes are TRBV5-1 and TRBJ1-1; D is ambiguous. In germline, CDR1 is SGHRS, CDR2 YFSETQ. The CDR3 is 14 residues long. V lost 0 bases, J lost 0 bases, and 6 bases lay in between. CDR3 in DNA: TGCGCCAGCAGCTTGGAATTGATGAACACTGAAGCTTTCTTT. This codes for CASSLELMNTEAFF.